Shown below are 25 T cell receptor beta chains from a single sample sequenced in a study of shared clonotypes between healthy human individuals. Here immunoSEQ multiplex PCR was the method, and the copy in TCRdb shows in-frame clones only, minus some. The sample lists around 1.1 million clones; roughly 80% were seen once. Input material: memory CD4+ T cells from PBMCs. As for subset: CD45RA-negative fraction. These receptors were obtained from a man aged 18 to 29 in good health. Some clones in this sample may be carry-over from other donors' samples.

This rearrangement joins TRBV29-1 to TRBJ2-7; D perhaps matches TRBD1 (5 bases). The length of the CDR3 is 13 residues. Trimming took 6 bases from V and 2 from J, leaving 14 bases between them. Germline V gene sequence: CDR1 SQVTM, CDR2 ANQGSEA. This chain's CDR3 is CSVYDSSTYEQYF. The DNA for the CDR3 is TGCAGCGTCTATGACAGTTCTACCTACGAGCAGTACTTC.

The genes are TRBV6-5 and TRBJ1-1; a possible D gene is TRBD1 (6 bases). The CDR3 is 15 amino acids. Germline CDR1 reads MNHEY; CDR2 reads SVGAGI. The V gene lost 0 bases and the J gene lost 1 base, with 9 bases spanning the gap. CDR3 in amino acids: CASSYSGTRNTEAFF. CDR3 DNA sequence: TGTGCCAGCAGTTACTCCGGGACACGGAACACTGAAGCTTTCTTT.

CDR3 sequence: CASSLGGGGSSYGYTF. The CDR3, as DNA: TGCGCCAGCAGCTTGGGAGGTGGCGGGTCGAGCTATGGCTACACCTTC. This sequence joins TRBV5-1 and TRBJ1-2; no clear D gene. This CDR3 region has 16 residues. Germline assignment: CDR1 SGHRS and CDR2 YFSETQ. V was shortened by 0 bases and J by 4 bases, with 16 bases between the two germline ends. The complete variable domain, with remaining parts taken from reference TRBV5-1 and TRBJ1-2, reads KAGVTQTPRYLIKTRGQQVTLSCSPISGHRSVSWYQQTPGQGLQFLFEYFSETQRNKGNFPGRFSGRQFSNSRSEMNVSTLELGDSALYLCASSLGGGGSSYGYTFGSGTRLTVV.

This rearrangement joins TRBV28 to TRBJ2-7, with D unclear. The CDR3 length is 14 residues. V gave up 2 bases and J gave up 2 bases, with 10 bases separating them. Germline V gene lookup returns CDR1 MDHEN and CDR2 SYDVKM. CDR3 sequence reads: CASSLPGRTYEQYF. The CDR3 bases are TGTGCCAGCAGTTTACCAGGCCGGACCTACGAGCAGTACTTC.

This sequence joins TRBV5-1 and TRBJ2-7; D is undetermined. The CDR3 sequence is 15 residues long. The V and J ends lost 0 bases and 2 bases respectively, with 12 bases between them. The V gene's germline CDR1 is SGHRS and CDR2 YFSETQ. CDR3 residues: CASSLATGVTYEQYF. The CDR3 coding sequence is TGCGCCAGCAGCTTGGCCACGGGTGTGACCTACGAGCAGTACTTC.

V gene TRBV5-4 combines with J gene TRBJ1-4, with D possibly matching TRBD1 (6 bases). The CDR3 is 14 amino acids. Per the germline V gene, CDR1 is SGHNT and CDR2 is YYREEE (reference sequence). Between the trimmed V and J ends, which lost 1 base and 7 bases, there was a span of 11 bases. CDR3 sequence (DNA): TGTGCCAGCAGCTTGAATGCAGGGGCTGAAAAACTGTTTTTT. Translating gives CASSLNAGAEKLFF.

The sample holds one count of this clone. The rearrangement links TRBV6-1 to TRBJ2-7, with D maybe TRBD2 (5 bases). The CDR3 is made up of 15 amino acids. Trimming removed 1 base at V and 2 bases at J, with 12 bases between. Germline lookup yields CDR1 MNHNS and CDR2 SASEGT. CDR3 coding DNA: TGTGCCAGCAGTGAAGAAGTCGGACTGGCCTACGAGCAGTACTTC. Translating gives CASSEEVGLAYEQYF.

The chain joins TRBV27 to TRBJ2-1; 8 bases agree with TRBD2. Trimming at V came to 7 bases and at J to 7 bases, leaving 12 bases not matched to a gene. The CDR3 consists of 15 residues. From germline, CDR1 is MNHEY and CDR2 SMNVEV (reference sequence). CDR3 in amino acids: CASTPAGAPRNEQFF. The CDR3 nucleotides read TGTGCCAGCACCCCAGCGGGAGCCCCCCGTAATGAGCAGTTCTTC.

A word on this clone: One end of the junction does not line up with germline, which may come from a read error. The genes are TRBV11-3 and TRBJ1-1, with D hard to call. From germline, CDR1 is SGHNT and CDR2 YENEEA. The CDR3 is made up of 13 amino acids. In DNA form, the CDR3 reads TGTGCCAGCAGCTTAGACCAGAACGCTGAAGCTTTCTTT. It specifies CASSLDQNAEAFF.

The chain carries TRBV19 and TRBJ2-7, with D perhaps matching TRBD2 (5 bases). V was cut by 2 bases and J by 0 bases, with 8 bases left in between. Germline CDR1 and CDR2: LNHDA and SQIVND (reference sequence). The CDR3 has 14 amino acids. Here the CDR3 DNA reads TGTGCCAGTAGTATATTTGGGAGCTCCTACGAGCAGTACTTC. Translated: CASSIFGSSYEQYF.

This clone has just a few counts. The chain joins TRBV6-5 to TRBJ1-2, with TRBD1 as a possible D gene (5 bases). Germline V gene sequence: CDR1 MNHEY, CDR2 SVGAGI. The CDR3 has 15 residues. Trimming cost V 2 bases and J 8 bases, with 18 bases left between them. The CDR3, as DNA: TGTGCCAGCAGTTACGATCGGGGGACTCCGGGAGGCTACACCTTC. This encodes CASSYDRGTPGGYTF.

With regard to this clone: Other DNA variants within this sample encode the same CDR3. This rearrangement joins TRBV5-4 to TRBJ1-1, with D possibly being TRBD1 (6 bases). The V and J ends lost 8 bases and 1 base respectively, with 12 bases between them. Germline V gives CDR1 SGHNT, CDR2 YYREEE (reference sequence). The CDR3 has 13 amino acids. The CDR3 region has the DNA TGTGCCAGTCAAGGGGGACCGAACACTGAAGCTTTCTTT. Amino acid sequence: CASQGGPNTEAFF.

This clone was seen a few times. Without the conserved terminal phenylalanine or tryptophan, this CDR3 likely stems from a read error. The DNA is left out, because the CDR3 cannot be placed on it with certainty; the CDR3 is given as TCRdb lists it. V gene TRBV30 combines with J gene TRBJ1-1; the table names TRBD1, a call not compared with the DNA. The germline CDR1 and CDR2 sequences are GTSNPN and SVGIG (reference sequence). The CDR3 has 11 amino acids, counting both end residues. The CDR3 is CAWSVQGGAFL.

This clone was seen more than once but under ten times. This sequence joins TRBV15 and TRBJ1-2; possibly TRBD1 for D (5 bases). V lost 3 bases and J lost 4, with 15 bases in between. The V gene's germline CDR1 is LNHNV and CDR2 YYDKDF (reference sequence). The CDR3 covers 15 residues. This chain's CDR3 is CATSRTTGAGYGYTF. CDR3 sequence (DNA): TGTGCCACCAGCAGGACAACCGGGGCTGGCTATGGCTACACCTTC.

This clone was observed a few times. The V gene is TRBV19, the J gene TRBJ2-6; tentatively, D is TRBD1 (5 bases). The CDR3 has 13 residues. The ends were cut back, 11 bases at V and 5 bases at J, with 13 bases in the middle. Germline lookup yields CDR1 LNHDA and CDR2 SQIVND (reference sequence). Written as DNA, the CDR3 is TGTGCCTCCTCAAGGGGTAGGGCCAACGTCCTGACTTTC. Translated, it gives CASSRGRANVLTF.

V and J are TRBV4-1 and TRBJ1-2; D is ambiguous. This CDR3 spans 15 amino acids. V was cut by 4 bases and J by 0 bases, with 12 bases left in between. Germline V CDR1 and CDR2: MGHRA, YSYEKL. CDR3 loop: CASSPQPLANYGYTF. As DNA, the CDR3 is TGCGCCAGCAGCCCCCAGCCCTTGGCTAACTATGGCTACACCTTC.

This clone has just one count. The J gene is TRBJ2-3, the V gene TRBV27; D gene unclear. The germline CDR1 and CDR2 sequences are MNHEY and SMNVEV (reference sequence). The CDR3 is made up of 14 amino acids. V lost 0 bases and J lost 4, with 8 bases in between. CDR3 protein: CASSLSGRPDTQYF. The CDR3 DNA follows: TGTGCCAGCAGTTTATCGGGAAGACCAGATACGCAGTATTTT.

The chain employs TRBV2 and TRBJ2-5; D possibly matches TRBD1 or TRBD2 (6 bases each). The CDR3 consists of 14 residues. Germline assignment: CDR1 SNHLY and CDR2 FYNNEI. Trimming left V 8 bases short and J 9 bases short, with 22 bases between. CDR3 nucleotides: TGTGCCAGCCAGACAGGCGGTCGCGCGGGGTCCCAGTACTTC. Amino acids: CASQTGGRAGSQYF.

CDR3 sequence: CASSLSSNEQFF. The DNA of the CDR3 is TGCGCCAGCAGCTTGTCGTCTAATGAGCAGTTCTTC. V is TRBV5-1 and J is TRBJ2-1, with D uncertain. CDR3 length: 12 amino acids. CDR1 and CDR2 (germline): SGHRS, YFSETQ. Trimming cost V 1 base and J 7 bases, with 6 bases left between them. Combining the CDR3 with reference TRBV5-1 and TRBJ2-1 gives the whole variable domain KAGVTQTPRYLIKTRGQQVTLSCSPISGHRSVSWYQQTPGQGLQFLFEYFSETQRNKGNFPGRFSGRQFSNSRSEMNVSTLELGDSALYLCASSLSSNEQFFGPGTRLTVL.

The rearrangement links TRBV5-1 to TRBJ2-5; TRBD1 or TRBD2 may be the D gene (5 bases each). Trimming cost V 0 bases and J 7 bases, with 22 bases left between them. This CDR3 spans 17 amino acids. CDR1 SGHRS and CDR2 YFSETQ come from the germline V gene. The CDR3: CASSLGPSGPTFGTQYF. CDR3 sequence (DNA): TGCGCCAGCAGCTTGGGCCCCTCGGGACCCACCTTTGGGACCCAGTACTTC. The complete variable domain, with remaining parts taken from reference TRBV5-1 and TRBJ2-5, reads KAGVTQTPRYLIKTRGQQVTLSCSPISGHRSVSWYQQTPGQGLQFLFEYFSETQRNKGNFPGRFSGRQFSNSRSEMNVSTLELGDSALYLCASSLGPSGPTFGTQYFGPGTRLLVL.

The chain is built from TRBV7-8 and TRBJ2-3; D uncertain. This CDR3 is 15 amino acids long. CDR1 and CDR2 (germline): SGHVS, FQNEAQ. V dropped 1 base and J dropped 4 bases, with 12 bases sitting between them. The CDR3 spells CASSLVGGKSDTQYF. The CDR3 DNA follows: TGTGCCAGCAGCTTAGTTGGTGGCAAATCAGATACGCAGTATTTT.

The chain couples TRBV10-3 to TRBJ2-3, with TRBD1 matching 7 bases. Germline V gene data show CDR1 as ENHRY and CDR2 as SYGVKD. After removal of 6 bases from V and 8 bases from J, the junction contained 11 bases not matched to a gene. This CDR3 has 14 amino acids. The chain's CDR3 is CAISSGGEGGTQYF. The CDR3 nucleotides read TGTGCCATCAGCTCAGGGGGAGAAGGGGGTACGCAGTATTTT.

As DNA, the CDR3 is TGCAGTGTAGCGGCCTCGGAGACCCAGTACTTC. This gives the protein CSVAASETQYF. The chain carries TRBV20-1 and TRBJ2-5, with TRBD2 as a possible D gene (6 bases). Germline CDR1 reads DFQATT; CDR2 reads SNEGSKA (reference sequence). The CDR3 totals 11 residues. V lost 7 bases and J lost 5, with 11 bases in between.

V is TRBV4-2 and J is TRBJ2-2; 7 nucleotides match TRBD1. Germline V gene lookup returns CDR1 LGHNA and CDR2 YNFKEQ. This CDR3 has 17 amino acids. V shed 0 bases and J 4 bases; nucleotides not matched to a gene: 8. For the CDR3, the DNA is TGTGCCAGCAGCCAAGATCTAAGGTCAGGGGGCACCGGGGAGCTGTTTTTT. It codes for CASSQDLRSGGTGELFF.

The DNA of the CDR3 is TGTGCCAGCAGTTCATCGATAAAGGCAGCTTCTACCTACGAGCAGTACTTC. This gives the protein CASSSSIKAASTYEQYF. This chain uses TRBV28 with TRBJ2-7; no firm D call. In germline, CDR1 is MDHEN, CDR2 SYDVKM. Trimming shortened V by 4 bases and J by 2 bases, and 21 bases separated the two germline ends. This CDR3 has 17 residues.